This T cell receptor (beta chain) was obtained from a study of shared clonotypes between healthy human individuals. Using immunoSEQ multiplex PCR, the repertoire was profiled, and TCRdb retains in-frame clones only, with some absent. Of fewer than 550,000 clones detected, roughly 85% appear once; the ten largest clones hold about 12%. This CDR3 comprises 13 residues. CDR1 is LGHNA and CDR2 is YSLEER in the germline V gene. V shed 5 bases and J 8 bases; nucleotides not matched to a gene: 8. The sequencing sample was made of PBMCs. The origin of this receptor is a woman in her forties in good health. Some clones in this sample may be carry-over from other donors' samples. The chain links TRBV4-3 to TRBJ1-2, with 7 bases that match TRBD1. The CDR3 DNA is TGCGCCAGCAGCTCTCGACAGGGTGACGGCTACACCTTC. Its protein product is CASSSRQGDGYTF.